One T cell receptor (beta chain) is described in this entry. Its antigen is as yet unknown. This record comes from a study of chemoradiotherapy in HPV16-positive cancers. General study points: Candidate HPV-specific clones and E7-related TCR motifs grew in tumor during treatment. HPV-specific T cells were functionally defined from only a couple of HPV16-positive patients. For HPV16-positive patients, expanding HPV-responsive T cells associated with longer recurrence-free survival.

This CDR3 has 13 residues. CDR1 and CDR2 from the germline V gene are LNHDA and SQIVND (reference sequence). Trimming shortened V by 10 bases and J by 4 bases, and 16 bases separated the two germline ends. Over chemoradiotherapy, repertoires were sampled more than once. Measured with immunoSEQ multiplex PCR; TCRdb has only the in-frame clones, and not every one. Found here are some 9,300 clones, about 82% of them singletons; the top ten hold more than 2%. The rearrangement links TRBV19 to TRBJ1-2; D not certain. This specimen was blood, taken from a patient who underwent chemoradiotherapy. The clonotype comes from a human donor with HPV-associated anogenital cancer. CDR3: CATHPSGVYGYTF. CDR3 coding DNA: TGTGCCACCCATCCTTCGGGCGTCTATGGCTACACCTTC.